The text below deals with one T cell receptor (beta chain). As yet, its antigen is unknown. Noted time point: newly diagnosed, previously untreated cHL patient sample. Untreated, newly diagnosed classical Hodgkin lymphoma PBMCs served for comparison. With 4 bases removed from V and 6 bases from J, the gap between germline ends came to 16 bases. Germline-derived CDR1 and CDR2 are SGHDT and YYEEEE. The CDR3 runs to 14 residues. Produced via immunoSEQ multiplex PCR; TCRdb's table is partial and in-frame only. Of tens of thousands of clones in the sample, around 94% were seen once. The data were obtained in a study of PD-1 blockade in classical Hodgkin lymphoma. Overall study results and limits: As was reported, newly diagnosed patients showed lower baseline TCR diversity than healthy donors did. Reasons behind the repertoire differences stay unclear, perhaps disease activity or earlier therapy.

Sequences were obtained from peripheral blood mononuclear cells (PBMCs). This chain uses TRBV5-6 with TRBJ1-1; a weak D match, TRBD1 (5 bases). This receptor was taken from a human donor with classical Hodgkin lymphoma. The CDR3 bases are TGTGCCAGCAGCCCCCGTAGCGGGGGTCCTGAAGCTTTCTTT. This codes for CASSPRSGGPEAFF.